The 28 T cell receptor beta chains presented below share a single source sample, sequenced in a study of cytomegalovirus exposure and HLA in healthy donors. PCR was performed using 60 Vbeta and 13 Jbeta primers. TCRdb's table, derived via immunoSEQ multiplex PCR, lists solely in-frame clones and lacks some. In the table there are about 98,000 clones, around 80% of which are singletons. The sample comprised PBMCs. Receptors were obtained from a man aged 35 to 55 in good health and CMV-seronegative.

The J gene is TRBJ1-2, the V gene TRBV27; possible D gene TRBD1, 5 bases. Trimming cost V 6 bases and J 6 bases, with 11 bases left between them. CDR3 size: 12 residues. The V gene's germline CDR1 is MNHEY and CDR2 SMNVEV (reference sequence). CDR3 DNA: TGTGCCAGCAGCGGGGGGTTCGATGGCTACACCTTC. Its translation is CASSGGFDGYTF.

This clone has only one observation. V and J are TRBV5-1 and TRBJ2-1; TRBD2 matches 10 bases. CDR3 length: 15 amino acids. CDR1 and CDR2 from the germline V gene are SGHRS and YFSETQ. Unmatched junction bases numbered 15, after V lost 3 bases and J lost 15 bases. The CDR3 reads CASSSPSGQRGGMFF. Here the CDR3 DNA reads TGCGCCAGCAGCTCTCCATCAGGACAGCGGGGGGGCATGTTCTTC.

The chain uses TRBV5-1 and TRBJ2-3, with D maybe TRBD1 (5 bases). The CDR3 is 14 amino acids. Germline V gene lookup returns CDR1 SGHRS and CDR2 YFSETQ. Between the trimmed V and J ends, which lost 0 bases and 7 bases, there was a span of 12 bases. The CDR3 coding sequence is TGCGCCAGCAGCTTGGGGGGCCGGACAAATACGCAGTATTTT. It yields the protein CASSLGGRTNTQYF.

This chain links TRBV2 with TRBJ2-3; 8 nucleotides align to TRBD2. The germline CDR1 and CDR2 sequences are SNHLY and FYNNEI. The CDR3 covers 13 residues. The trim removed 6 bases at V and 6 bases at J, leaving 5 bases unmatched. The CDR3 sequence: CASRLRTSDTQYF. The CDR3 nucleotides read TGTGCCAGCAGGCTCAGGACTAGCGATACGCAGTATTTT.

The chain carries TRBV15 and TRBJ1-2, with D possibly TRBD1 on 5 matching bases. The CDR3 spans 14 residues. Germline CDR1 and CDR2: LNHNV and YYDKDF (reference sequence). Deletions cut 3 bases from V and 1 base from J, with 9 bases between. The CDR3 DNA reads TGTGCCACCAGCAGTTCAGGGTTTAACTATGGCTACACCTTC. Translating gives CATSSSGFNYGYTF.

The chain carries TRBV12-2 and TRBJ2-5; the table names TRBD1, a call not compared with the DNA. TRBV12-2 is reported as a pseudogene. The CDR3 totals 17 residues. CDR3: CASRSGDRTYSKETQYF. CDR3 bases: TGTGCAAGTCGCTCTGGGGACAGAACTTATTCCAAAGAGACCCAGTACTTC.

The chain has TRBV25-1 and TRBJ1-1, with 9 bases fitting TRBD1. The V and J ends lost 4 bases and 1 base, in that order; junction bases with no gene match: 1. Per the germline V gene, CDR1 is MGHDK and CDR2 is SYGVNS. The CDR3 covers 14 residues. The CDR3 is CASSGDRANTEAFF. CDR3 nucleotides: TGTGCCAGCAGTGGGGACAGGGCGAACACTGAAGCTTTCTTT.

The rearrangement joins TRBV27 to TRBJ1-5, with TRBD1 identical over 9 bases. With 4 bases clipped from V and 5 bases from J, the junction kept 6 bases outside the gene matches. This CDR3 has 15 amino acids. Looked up from germline, CDR1 is MNHEY and CDR2 is SMNVEV (reference sequence). CDR3 nucleotide sequence: TGTGCCAGCAGTTCCCGACAGGGGGTTGATCAGCCCCAGCATTTT. Protein product: CASSSRQGVDQPQHF.

This chain joins TRBV5-4 and TRBJ2-1; 9 bases are shared with TRBD1. This CDR3 has 15 amino acids. The V segment lost 4 bases and the J segment 5 bases; nucleotides outside the gene matches: 7. CDR1 and CDR2 (germline): SGHNT, YYREEE (reference sequence). The CDR3 DNA sequence: TGTGCCAGCAGCAACCGGGACAGGGTCAACAATGAGCAGTTCTTC. Translating it yields CASSNRDRVNNEQFF.

This chain links TRBV7-2 with TRBJ2-5, with D tentatively TRBD2 (7 bases). The CDR3 spans 13 residues. Trimming took off 5 bases at V and 12 bases at J, with 19 bases between the two ends. From germline, CDR1 is SGHTA and CDR2 FQGNSA. The CDR3: CASSPNSGGHKYF. Here the CDR3 DNA reads TGTGCCAGCAGCCCCAATTCCGGGGGGCATAAGTACTTC.

The table lists this clone with a count of one. The V and J genes are TRBV6-1 and TRBJ2-5; D is possibly TRBD2 (5 bases). There are 12 residues in the CDR3. Germline CDR1 MNHNS, CDR2 SASEGT. V was cut by 4 bases and J by 5 bases, with 8 bases left in between. This CDR3 is CASSVRTETQYF. CDR3 in DNA: TGTGCCAGCAGTGTGAGGACTGAGACCCAGTACTTC.

This chain links TRBV10-3 with TRBJ2-7, with TRBD1 identical over 9 bases. This CDR3 comprises 15 residues. The V segment lost 7 bases and the J segment 2 bases; nucleotides outside the gene matches: 9. Germline V gene lookup returns CDR1 ENHRY and CDR2 SYGVKD. In DNA form, the CDR3 reads TGTGCCATCAACAACCGGGACAGGGAGCCCTACGAGCAGTACTTC. It codes for CAINNRDREPYEQYF.

This clone was counted only a few times. The V gene is TRBV6-1, the J gene TRBJ2-2; D is unclear. Looked up from germline, CDR1 is MNHNS and CDR2 is SASEGT. V gave up 4 bases and J gave up 6 bases, with 9 bases separating them. The CDR3 contains 13 residues. DNA of the CDR3: TGTGCCAGCAGTGCGTCAGGCTCCGGGGAGCTGTTTTTT. This gives the protein CASSASGSGELFF.

The rearrangement links TRBV18 to TRBJ2-7, with 7 bases lining up with TRBD1. This CDR3 spans 15 amino acids. With 1 base clipped from V and 4 bases from J, the junction kept 7 bases outside the gene matches. Germline CDR1 KGHSH, CDR2 LQKENI. This chain's CDR3 is CASSPQGALRYEQYF. CDR3 in DNA: TGTGCCAGCTCACCACAGGGGGCGCTGAGATACGAGCAGTACTTC.

The chain's CDR3 is CSVEDRLARANTDTQYF. The DNA for the CDR3 is TGCAGCGTTGAAGATAGGTTGGCCAGGGCAAACACAGATACGCAGTATTTT. The chain joins TRBV29-1 to TRBJ2-3; perhaps TRBD1 as D (5 bases). The CDR3 consists of 17 residues. The ends were cut back, 0 bases at V and 2 bases at J, with 18 bases in the middle. In germline, CDR1 is SQVTM, CDR2 ANQGSEA.

The rearrangement joins TRBV25-1 to TRBJ1-4; the D gene is possibly TRBD1 (5 bases). Trimming took 5 bases from V and 8 from J, leaving 15 bases between them. There are 14 residues in the CDR3. CDR1 and CDR2 (germline): MGHDK, SYGVNS. CDR3 sequence (DNA): TGTGCCAGCAGTAACACTCAGGGTATAGAAAAACTGTTTTTT. Translation gives CASSNTQGIEKLFF.

The chain links TRBV10-1 to TRBJ1-4; D is ambiguous. V lost 6 bases, J lost 5 bases, and 10 bases lay in between. The CDR3 is 13 residues long. In germline, CDR1 is WNHNN, CDR2 SYGVQD (reference sequence). CDR3: CASRGAKNEKLFF. The CDR3 bases are TGCGCCAGCAGAGGAGCAAAAAATGAAAAACTGTTTTTT.

The chain has TRBV2 and TRBJ1-4; 7 positions match TRBD1. This CDR3 is built from 14 residues. CDR1 is SNHLY, CDR2 FYNNEI, per germline. V lost 7 bases to trimming and J lost 8 bases; unmatched junction nucleotides: 10. CDR3 amino acids: CASTRQGGGEKLFF. The CDR3, as DNA: TGTGCCAGCACCAGACAGGGTGGGGGAGAAAAACTGTTTTTT. The full variable domain, with the rest looked up from reference TRBV2 and TRBJ1-4, is EPEVTQTPSHQVTQMGQEVILRCVPISNHLYFYWYRQILGQKVEFLVSFYNNEISEKSEIFDDQFSVERPDGSNFTLKIRSTKLEDSAMYFCASTRQGGGEKLFFGSGTQLSVL.

This clone has a handful of counts. The chain is built from TRBV6-4 and TRBJ1-1, with 7 bases matching TRBD1. The CDR3 spans 16 residues. V dropped 3 bases and J dropped 6; count of bases not matched to a gene: 13. The germline V gene has CDR1 MRHNA and CDR2 SNTAGT. CDR3 residues: CASSEEGTGVGSEAFF. The CDR3 coding sequence is TGTGCCAGCAGTGAAGAAGGAACAGGGGTTGGTTCTGAAGCTTTCTTT.

This clone was observed once. The V gene is TRBV28, the J gene TRBJ2-7, with TRBD2 as a possible D gene (6 bases). V lost 6 bases, J lost 1 base, and 16 bases lay in between. The CDR3 consists of 15 residues. Germline CDR1 MDHEN, CDR2 SYDVKM. The CDR3 is CASSMPAGGSYEQYF. The CDR3 DNA is TGTGCCAGCAGCATGCCAGCGGGTGGGTCCTACGAGCAGTACTTC.

V is TRBV6-1 and J is TRBJ2-3; D possibly corresponds to TRBD1 (5 bases). V lost 3 bases, J lost 0 bases, and 10 bases lay in between. This CDR3 is built from 15 residues. Germline V lookup: CDR1 MNHNS, CDR2 SASEGT. The CDR3, as DNA: TGTGCCAGCAGTGACCGGGCAGGGAGCACAGATACGCAGTATTTT. Translated, it gives CASSDRAGSTDTQYF.

V is TRBV6-6 and J is TRBJ1-1; unclear D gene. The CDR3 is 14 amino acids. Per germline, CDR1 MNHNY and CDR2 SVGAGI (reference sequence). Trimming cost V 0 bases and J 5 bases, with 10 bases left between them. CDR3: CASSYSEGRTEAFF. CDR3 DNA sequence: TGTGCCAGCAGTTACTCGGAAGGGAGGACTGAAGCTTTCTTT.

This clone has more than one count but fewer than ten. The chain joins TRBV6-1 to TRBJ2-5; D call uncertain. The CDR3 extends over 12 amino acids. The germline gives CDR1 MNHNS, CDR2 SASEGT. V lost 5 bases, J lost 4 bases, and 8 bases lay in between. CDR3 loop: CASSFSGETQYF. The CDR3 nucleotides read TGTGCCAGCAGTTTCAGTGGAGAGACCCAGTACTTC.

This clone showed up just a few times. The chain joins TRBV5-4 to TRBJ1-3; a weak D match, TRBD1 (5 bases). This CDR3 is built from 15 residues. Per germline, CDR1 SGHNT and CDR2 YYREEE (reference sequence). Trimming cost V 2 bases and J 0 bases, with 9 bases left between them. For the CDR3, the DNA is TGTGCCAGCAGCTTAGACAGCTTCTCTGGAAACACCATATATTTT. It specifies CASSLDSFSGNTIYF.

Here the CDR3 reads CASGLYGYTF. Written as DNA, the CDR3 is TGTGCCTCGGGACTTTATGGCTACACCTTC. The chain employs TRBV30 and TRBJ1-2, with a tentative D call TRBD1 (5 bases). Trimming shortened V by 7 bases and J by 5 bases, and 8 bases separated the two germline ends. This CDR3 is built from 10 residues. Looked up from germline, CDR1 is GTSNPN and CDR2 is SVGIG (reference sequence). Complete variable domain (other parts from reference TRBV30 and TRBJ1-2): SQTIHQWPATLVQPVGSPLSLECTVEGTSNPNLYWYRQAAGRGLQLLFYSVGIGQISSEVPQNLSASRPQDRQFILSSKKLLLSDSGFYLCASGLYGYTFGSGTRLTVV.

CDR3 in amino acids: CASSVATWPSGAGNTGELFF. The DNA of the CDR3 is TGTGCCAGCAGCGTAGCTACTTGGCCTAGCGGGGCGGGGAACACCGGGGAGCTGTTTTTT. The chain has TRBV9 and TRBJ2-2; 9 nucleotides line up with TRBD2. The CDR3 is 20 amino acids. The V gene end was trimmed by 0 bases and the J gene end by 1 base; junction bases not matched to a gene: 13. CDR1 SGDLS and CDR2 YYNGEE come from the germline V gene.

The genes are TRBV4-1 and TRBJ2-3, with TRBD2 matching 13 bases. Germline trimming cut 3 bases from V and 2 bases from J; bases unmatched to any gene: 5. The germline V gene has CDR1 MGHRA and CDR2 YSYEKL. The CDR3 spans 17 residues. The CDR3 protein is CASSQRGLAGNTDTQYF. Written as DNA, the CDR3 is TGCGCCAGCAGCCAGCGGGGACTAGCGGGGAACACAGATACGCAGTATTTT.

The chain recombines TRBV18 with TRBJ1-2; D possibly corresponds to TRBD1 (6 bases). Germline V gene sequence: CDR1 KGHSH, CDR2 LQKENI. V was trimmed by 1 base and J by 6 bases, leaving 15 bases between them. This CDR3 comprises 15 residues. In DNA form, the CDR3 reads TGTGCCAGCTCACCACGTGAAGGTACAGGGAATGGCTACACCTTC. As protein: CASSPREGTGNGYTF.